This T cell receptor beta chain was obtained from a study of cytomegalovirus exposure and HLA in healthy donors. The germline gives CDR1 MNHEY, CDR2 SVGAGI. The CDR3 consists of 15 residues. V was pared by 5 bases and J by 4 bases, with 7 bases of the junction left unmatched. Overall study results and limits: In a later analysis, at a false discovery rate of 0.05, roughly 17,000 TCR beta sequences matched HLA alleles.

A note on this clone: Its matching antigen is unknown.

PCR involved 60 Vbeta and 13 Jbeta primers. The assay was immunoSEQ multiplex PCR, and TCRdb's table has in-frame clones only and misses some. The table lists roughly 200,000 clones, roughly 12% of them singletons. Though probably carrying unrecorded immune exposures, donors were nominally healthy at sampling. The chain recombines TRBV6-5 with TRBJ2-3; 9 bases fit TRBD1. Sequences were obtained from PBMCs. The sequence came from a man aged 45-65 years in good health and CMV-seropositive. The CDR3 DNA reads TGTGCCAGCAGTAAACAGGGGGCGAGTGCAGATACGCAGTATTTT. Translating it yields CASSKQGASADTQYF.